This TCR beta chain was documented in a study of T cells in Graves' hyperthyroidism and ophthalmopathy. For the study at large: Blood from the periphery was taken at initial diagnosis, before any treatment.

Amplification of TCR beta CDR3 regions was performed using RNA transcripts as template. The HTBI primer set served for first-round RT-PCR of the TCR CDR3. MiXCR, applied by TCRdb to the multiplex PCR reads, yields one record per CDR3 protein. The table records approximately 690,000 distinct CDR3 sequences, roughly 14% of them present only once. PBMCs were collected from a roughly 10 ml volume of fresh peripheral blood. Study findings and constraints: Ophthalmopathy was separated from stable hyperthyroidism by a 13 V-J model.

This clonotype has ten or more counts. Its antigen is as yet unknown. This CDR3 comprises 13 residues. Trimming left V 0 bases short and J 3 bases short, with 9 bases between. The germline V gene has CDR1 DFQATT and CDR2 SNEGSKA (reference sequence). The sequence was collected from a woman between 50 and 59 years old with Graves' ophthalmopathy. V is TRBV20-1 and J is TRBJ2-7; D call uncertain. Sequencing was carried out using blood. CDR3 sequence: CSARDKVDYEQYF. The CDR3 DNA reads TGCAGTGCTAGAGATAAGGTAGACTACGAGCAGTACTTC.